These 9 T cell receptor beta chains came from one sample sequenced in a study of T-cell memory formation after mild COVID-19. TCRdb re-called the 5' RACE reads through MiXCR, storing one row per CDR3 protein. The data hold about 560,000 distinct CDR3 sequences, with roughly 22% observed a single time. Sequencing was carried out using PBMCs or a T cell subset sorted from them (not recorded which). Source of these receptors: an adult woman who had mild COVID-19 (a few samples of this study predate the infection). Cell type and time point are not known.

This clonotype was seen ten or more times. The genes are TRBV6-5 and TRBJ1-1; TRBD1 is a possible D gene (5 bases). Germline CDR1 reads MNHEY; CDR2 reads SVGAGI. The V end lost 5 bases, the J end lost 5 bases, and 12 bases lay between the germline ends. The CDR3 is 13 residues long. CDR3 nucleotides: TGTGCCAGCAGTCCGGGACGTTGGACTGAAGCTTTCTTT. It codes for CASSPGRWTEAFF.

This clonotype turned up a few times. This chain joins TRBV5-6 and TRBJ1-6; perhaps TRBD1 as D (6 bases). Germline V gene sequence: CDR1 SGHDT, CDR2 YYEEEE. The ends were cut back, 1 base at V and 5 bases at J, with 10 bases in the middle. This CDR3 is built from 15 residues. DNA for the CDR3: TGTGCCAGCAGCTTGCGACAGGTTCATAATTCACCCCTCCACTTT. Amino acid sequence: CASSLRQVHNSPLHF.

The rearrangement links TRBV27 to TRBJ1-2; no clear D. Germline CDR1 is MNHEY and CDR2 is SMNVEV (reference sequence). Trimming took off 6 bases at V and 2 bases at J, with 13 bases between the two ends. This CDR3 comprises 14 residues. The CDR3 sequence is CASSHATENYGYTF. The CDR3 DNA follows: TGTGCCAGCAGCCACGCGACGGAAAACTATGGCTACACCTTC.

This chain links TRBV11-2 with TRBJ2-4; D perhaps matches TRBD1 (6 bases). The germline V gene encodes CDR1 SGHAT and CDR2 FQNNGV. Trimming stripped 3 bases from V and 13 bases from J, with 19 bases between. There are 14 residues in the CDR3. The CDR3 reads CASSLNRAARWQYF. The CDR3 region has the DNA TGTGCCAGCAGCTTGAACAGGGCAGCACGGTGGCAGTACTTC.

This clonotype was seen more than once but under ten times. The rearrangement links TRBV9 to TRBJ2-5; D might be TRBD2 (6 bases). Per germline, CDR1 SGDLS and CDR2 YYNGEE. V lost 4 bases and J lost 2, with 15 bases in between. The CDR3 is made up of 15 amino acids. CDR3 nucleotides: TGTGCCAGCAGCTCGGGACTTACAATACAAGAGACCCAGTACTTC. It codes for CASSSGLTIQETQYF.

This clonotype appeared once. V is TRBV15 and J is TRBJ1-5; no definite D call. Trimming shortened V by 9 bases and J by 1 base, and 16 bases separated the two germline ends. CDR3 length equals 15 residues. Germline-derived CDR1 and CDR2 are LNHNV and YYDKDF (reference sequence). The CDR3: CATTNLTASNQPQHF. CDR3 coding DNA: TGTGCCACTACCAACCTAACAGCGAGCAATCAGCCCCAGCATTTT. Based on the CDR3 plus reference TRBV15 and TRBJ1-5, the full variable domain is DAMVIQNPRYQVTQFGKPVTLSCSQTLNHNVMYWYQQKSSQAPKLLFHYYDKDFNNEADTPDNFQSRRPNTSFCFLDIRSPGLGDTAMYLCATTNLTASNQPQHFGDGTRLSIL.

As DNA, the CDR3 is TGTGCCAGCAGCTGGGTCAGGGTTAACACTGAAGCTTTCTTT. This gives the protein CASSWVRVNTEAFF. The J gene is TRBJ1-1, the V gene TRBV5-6; TRBD1 is a possible D gene (5 bases). CDR3 length equals 14 residues. Trimming cost V 3 bases and J 2 bases, with 11 bases left between them. Germline V lookup: CDR1 SGHDT, CDR2 YYEEEE.

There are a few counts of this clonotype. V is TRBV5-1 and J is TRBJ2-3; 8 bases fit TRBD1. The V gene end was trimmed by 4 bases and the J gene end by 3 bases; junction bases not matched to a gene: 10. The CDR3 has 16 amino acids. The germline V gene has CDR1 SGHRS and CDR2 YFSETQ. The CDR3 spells CASSRDRSTRTDTQYF. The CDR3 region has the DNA TGCGCCAGCAGCCGGGACAGGTCGACGAGGACAGATACGCAGTATTTT.

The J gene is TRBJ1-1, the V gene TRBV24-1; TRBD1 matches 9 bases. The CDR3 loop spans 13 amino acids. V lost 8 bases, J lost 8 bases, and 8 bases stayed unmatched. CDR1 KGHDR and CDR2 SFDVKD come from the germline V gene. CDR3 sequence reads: CATTPGTGMEAFF. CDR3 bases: TGTGCCACCACCCCCGGGACAGGGATGGAAGCTTTCTTT.